Each of the 32 T cell receptor beta chains below was sequenced from the same sample in a study of T-cell reconstitution after alpha-beta-depleted transplantation in children. Unique molecular identifiers were incorporated during preparation of the TCRbeta library. TCRdb analysed the PCR reads with MiXCR anew, one entry per CDR3 protein. The repertoire holds about 980,000 distinct CDR3 sequences, with roughly 29% as singletons. The input for sequencing was PBMCs, mostly from graft donor cells, taken 360 days after TCRalphabeta/CD19-depleted stem cell transplant. These receptors were collected from a boy under three years old who had a stem cell transplant for SCID, so the T cells may come from the graft donor.

V usage is TRBV3-1 and J usage is TRBJ2-7, with D perhaps assigned TRBD1 or TRBD2 (5 bases each). Trimming left V 1 base short and J 0 bases short, with 13 bases between. The CDR3 covers 16 residues. Per germline, CDR1 LGHDT and CDR2 YNNKEL (reference sequence). CDR3 in DNA: TGTGCCAGCAGCCAAGTCCCGGCAGGGAGCTCCTACGAGCAGTACTTC. Its translation is CASSQVPAGSSYEQYF.

This clonotype was counted a few times. The chain has TRBV7-2 and TRBJ2-7; TRBD2 might be the D (5 bases). Germline V gene data show CDR1 as SGHTA and CDR2 as FQGNSA. CDR3 length: 15 residues. The V end was cut by 4 bases, the J end by 0 bases, with 13 bases between. The CDR3 is CASSSTRSASYEQYF. The CDR3 coding sequence is TGTGCCAGCAGCTCCACTAGGTCCGCCTCCTACGAGCAGTACTTC.

This sequence joins TRBV4-3 and TRBJ2-2; D is undetermined. This CDR3 has 16 amino acids. With 1 base removed from V and 0 bases from J, the gap between germline ends came to 9 bases. Germline lookup yields CDR1 LGHNA and CDR2 YSLEER. Here the CDR3 reads CASSQVQLSNTGELFF. CDR3 bases: TGCGCCAGCAGCCAAGTCCAGCTATCGAACACCGGGGAGCTGTTTTTT.

This chain uses TRBV2 with TRBJ2-1; 10 bases line up with TRBD2. With V trimmed by 6 bases and J by 5 bases, 10 bases remained unmatched. The CDR3 has 16 residues. Per germline, CDR1 SNHLY and CDR2 FYNNEI. The CDR3 region has the DNA TGTGCCAGCAGATTTCCTAGCGGGGGATACGACAATGAGCAGTTCTTC. Its protein is CASRFPSGGYDNEQFF.

CDR3 in DNA: TGTGCCAGCAGTCGGGTGACATCAACCAACTATGGCTACACCTTC. It codes for CASSRVTSTNYGYTF. V is TRBV9 and J is TRBJ1-2; D gene ambiguous. The V gene's germline CDR1 is SGDLS and CDR2 YYNGEE. Trimming cost V 5 bases and J 2 bases, with 16 bases left between them. This CDR3 spans 15 amino acids. The variable domain in full, completed from reference TRBV9 and TRBJ1-2, reads DSGVTQTPKHLITATGQRVTLRCSPRSGDLSVYWYQQSLDQGLQFLIQYYNGEERAKGNILERFSAQQFPDLHSELNLSSLELGDSALYFCASSRVTSTNYGYTFGSGTRLTVV.

V usage is TRBV12-3 or TRBV12-4 and J usage is TRBJ2-1; 10 bases agree with TRBD1. The V segment lost 3 bases and the J segment 6 bases; nucleotides outside the gene matches: 5. The CDR3 consists of 15 residues. The CDR3 nucleotides are TGTGCCAGCAGTTTTGACAGGGGGCCTATCAATGAGCAGTTCTTC. This codes for CASSFDRGPINEQFF.

The J gene is TRBJ1-1, the V gene TRBV15, with a tentative D call TRBD1 (6 bases). The ends were cut back, 3 bases at V and 3 bases at J, with 14 bases in the middle. The CDR3 contains 15 residues. The germline gives CDR1 LNHNV, CDR2 YYDKDF (reference sequence). The CDR3 reads CATSSQGLQHTEAFF. CDR3 DNA sequence: TGTGCCACCAGCAGCCAGGGGCTTCAGCACACTGAAGCTTTCTTT. The full variable domain, with the rest looked up from reference TRBV15 and TRBJ1-1, is DAMVIQNPRYQVTQFGKPVTLSCSQTLNHNVMYWYQQKSSQAPKLLFHYYDKDFNNEADTPDNFQSRRPNTSFCFLDIRSPGLGDTAMYLCATSSQGLQHTEAFFGQGTRLTVV.

This clonotype was recorded a few times. The chain combines TRBV12-3 or TRBV12-4 with TRBJ2-7; 11 bases agree with TRBD1. The V segment lost 5 bases and the J segment 2 bases; nucleotides outside the gene matches: 8. The CDR3 sequence is 16 residues long. In DNA form, the CDR3 reads TGTGCCAGCAGTGTCTCCGGGACAGGGGGACCCTACGAGCAGTACTTC. It codes for CASSVSGTGGPYEQYF.

The V and J genes are TRBV5-1 and TRBJ1-1; the match to TRBD1 covers 7 bases. With 4 bases clipped from V and 10 bases from J, the junction kept 13 bases outside the gene matches. The germline gives CDR1 SGHRS, CDR2 YFSETQ. The CDR3 covers 14 residues. CDR3 residues: CASSPSGGQVAAFF. The CDR3 DNA reads as TGCGCCAGCAGCCCGAGCGGTGGACAGGTGGCAGCTTTCTTT.

J is TRBJ2-2 and V is TRBV7-2; D not certain. V lost 4 bases, J lost 6 bases, and 15 bases lay in between. Germline V gives CDR1 SGHTA, CDR2 FQGNSA. The CDR3 runs 15 residues. The CDR3 here is CASSSAARVAGELFF. The CDR3 nucleotides are TGTGCCAGCAGCTCCGCGGCCCGGGTGGCCGGGGAGCTGTTTTTT.

This chain links TRBV2 with TRBJ2-5; 15 nucleotides line up with TRBD2. This CDR3 is built from 17 residues. Germline CDR1 is SNHLY and CDR2 is FYNNEI. J gave up 4 bases and V 5 bases, and 8 bases lay outside the gene matches. CDR3: CASSPQGLAGGPETQYF. The DNA of the CDR3 is TGTGCCAGCAGTCCCCAAGGACTAGCGGGGGGGCCAGAGACCCAGTACTTC.

V and J are TRBV29-1 and TRBJ2-2; TRBD1 might be the D (5 bases). The germline V and J ends were trimmed by 0 bases and 6 bases, with 17 bases remaining between them. Germline V CDR1 and CDR2: SQVTM, ANQGSEA. CDR3 length: 16 residues. CDR3: CSVEDGRQTGAGELFF. CDR3 DNA sequence: TGCAGCGTTGAAGATGGCCGACAGACTGGGGCCGGGGAGCTGTTTTTT.

This clonotype was recorded a few times. The chain recombines TRBV28 with TRBJ2-5; D is possibly TRBD2 (5 bases). The V and J ends lost 2 bases and 2 bases respectively, with 12 bases between them. Germline values: CDR1 MDHEN, CDR2 SYDVKM. This CDR3 region has 15 residues. CDR3 nucleotides: TGTGCCAGCAGTTTAACCGGAGGCGGGCAAGAGACCCAGTACTTC. Amino acid sequence: CASSLTGGGQETQYF.

The chain couples TRBV5-1 to TRBJ2-3; D gene unclear. The CDR3 spans 13 residues. Trimming removed 0 bases at V and 6 bases at J, with 8 bases between. Germline lookup yields CDR1 SGHRS and CDR2 YFSETQ. The CDR3 loop is CASSLASLDTQYF. Here the CDR3 DNA reads TGCGCCAGCAGCTTGGCTTCCCTGGATACGCAGTATTTT.

This clonotype has at least ten counts. The chain couples TRBV10-3 to TRBJ1-1, with 10 bases aligning to TRBD1. With V trimmed by 4 bases and J by 4 bases, 6 bases remained unmatched. Germline lookup yields CDR1 ENHRY and CDR2 SYGVKD. The CDR3 has 15 residues. Here the CDR3 reads CAISAGTGDLTEAFF. Written as DNA, the CDR3 is TGTGCCATCAGTGCCGGGACAGGGGATCTCACTGAAGCTTTCTTT.

This chain connects TRBV28 to TRBJ1-2; 8 bases match TRBD1. V lost 2 bases to trimming and J lost 3 bases; unmatched junction nucleotides: 5. Germline lookup yields CDR1 MDHEN and CDR2 SYDVKM. This CDR3 comprises 15 residues. The CDR3 sequence is CASSLSPGQDYGYTF. For the CDR3, the DNA is TGTGCCAGCAGTTTAAGCCCGGGACAGGACTATGGCTACACCTTC.

The chain carries TRBV27 and TRBJ2-3; D gene ambiguous. V was pared by 2 bases and J by 1 base, with 7 bases between. Looked up from germline, CDR1 is MNHEY and CDR2 is SMNVEV (reference sequence). CDR3 length: 14 residues. The CDR3 reads CASSLNPGTDTQYF. Written as DNA, the CDR3 is TGTGCCAGCAGTTTAAACCCCGGCACAGATACGCAGTATTTT.

This clonotype was picked up one time. This chain connects TRBV24-1 to TRBJ1-2; TRBD1 is a possible D gene (5 bases). This CDR3 comprises 15 residues. V was pared by 3 bases and J by 3 bases, with 13 bases between. Germline values: CDR1 KGHDR, CDR2 SFDVKD. The CDR3 loop reads CATSDEQGRHYGYTF. In nucleotides, the CDR3 is TGTGCCACCAGTGATGAGCAGGGCCGTCACTATGGCTACACCTTC.

This clonotype was observed a few times. The CDR3 nucleotides read TGCGCCAGCAGCTTGGTCGAGCAGTACTTC. Amino acids: CASSLVEQYF. The chain is built from TRBV5-1 and TRBJ2-7; D not certain. Germline lookup yields CDR1 SGHRS and CDR2 YFSETQ. The CDR3 totals 10 residues. The V end was cut by 0 bases, the J end by 6 bases, with 1 base between. The full variable domain, with the rest looked up from reference TRBV5-1 and TRBJ2-7, is KAGVTQTPRYLIKTRGQQVTLSCSPISGHRSVSWYQQTPGQGLQFLFEYFSETQRNKGNFPGRFSGRQFSNSRSEMNVSTLELGDSALYLCASSLVEQYFGPGTRLTVT.

The chain uses TRBV10-3 and TRBJ2-3; 9 positions match TRBD2. Germline V gene lookup returns CDR1 ENHRY and CDR2 SYGVKD. The CDR3 spans 16 residues. With 4 bases clipped from V and 2 bases from J, the junction kept 7 bases outside the gene matches. The CDR3 protein is CAISGIAGAFTDTQYF. The CDR3 DNA reads as TGTGCCATCAGTGGTATAGCGGGGGCCTTCACAGATACGCAGTATTTT.

This chain joins TRBV9 and TRBJ1-2; D is possibly TRBD1 (6 bases). This CDR3 region has 14 residues. V shed 0 bases and J shed 3 bases, with 9 bases lying between them. Germline V gene sequence: CDR1 SGDLS, CDR2 YYNGEE. CDR3 sequence: CASSVGTAHYGYTF. CDR3 DNA: TGTGCCAGCAGCGTAGGGACAGCCCACTATGGCTACACCTTC.

This clonotype was seen only a few times. The chain employs TRBV6-5 and TRBJ2-2; D perhaps matches TRBD2 (6 bases). The CDR3 runs 13 residues. The germline V gene has CDR1 MNHEY and CDR2 SVGAGI. Between the trimmed V and J ends, which lost 8 bases and 7 bases, there was a span of 14 bases. For the CDR3, the DNA is TGTGCCAGCGGACCAGGAGGGATCGGGGAGCTGTTTTTT. Protein sequence: CASGPGGIGELFF.

In its sample, this clonotype was seen a few times. The chain employs TRBV9 and TRBJ1-3, with D unresolved. Germline CDR1 SGDLS, CDR2 YYNGEE. Trimming pared 4 bases from V and 2 bases from J, leaving 10 bases between. This CDR3 has 14 amino acids. The CDR3 region is CASSPGGTGNTIYF. Written as DNA, the CDR3 is TGTGCCAGCAGCCCAGGAGGGACTGGAAACACCATATATTTT.

This chain connects TRBV12-3 or TRBV12-4 to TRBJ2-2; no firm D call. Between the trimmed V and J ends, which lost 7 bases and 8 bases, there was a span of 11 bases. This CDR3 has 12 residues. CDR3 sequence: CASMGFSGELFF. In DNA, the CDR3 is TGTGCCAGCATGGGATTTTCGGGGGAGCTGTTTTTT.

This clonotype was counted between two and nine times. The V call is TRBV5-6, the J call TRBJ2-5; the match to TRBD1 covers 8 bases. CDR3 length equals 15 residues. V dropped 3 bases and J dropped 2; count of bases not matched to a gene: 6. The germline gives CDR1 SGHDT, CDR2 YYEEEE. CDR3 nucleotide sequence: TGTGCCAGCAGCTGGGCCGGGACAGGACAAGAGACCCAGTACTTC. Translation: CASSWAGTGQETQYF.

This clonotype appeared a few times. The CDR3 DNA sequence: TGCGCCAGCAGCTTGGGTCGGTGGGGTGAGTCCTACAATGAGCAGTTCTTC. It specifies CASSLGRWGESYNEQFF. The gene calls are TRBV5-1 and TRBJ2-1; unclear D gene. The V gene lost 0 bases and the J gene lost 1 base, with 14 bases spanning the gap. Germline CDR1 is SGHRS and CDR2 is YFSETQ. The CDR3 consists of 17 residues.

This clonotype was counted a few times. The V call is TRBV4-1, the J call TRBJ2-7; D not resolved. Per germline, CDR1 MGHRA and CDR2 YSYEKL. The V and J ends lost 4 bases and 2 bases respectively, with 12 bases between them. CDR3 size: 14 residues. This CDR3 is CASSLFPRPYEQYF. The CDR3 DNA sequence: TGCGCCAGCAGCCTATTCCCTCGACCCTACGAGCAGTACTTC.

The chain combines TRBV5-6 with TRBJ2-3, with D hard to call. Germline lookup yields CDR1 SGHDT and CDR2 YYEEEE. Between the trimmed V and J ends, which lost 4 bases and 7 bases, there was a span of 13 bases. This CDR3 is built from 13 residues. The CDR3 coding sequence is TGTGCCAGCAGCGTCCGTGGCTCCTATACGCAGTATTTT. Translated: CASSVRGSYTQYF.

This clonotype was observed a few times. The CDR3 reads CASSLEQGTVNEQFF. CDR3 nucleotide sequence: TGTGCCAGCAGTTTAGAACAGGGGACTGTCAATGAGCAGTTCTTC. The chain couples TRBV12-3 or TRBV12-4 to TRBJ2-1; tentatively, D is TRBD1 (7 bases). Trimming took off 1 base at V and 6 bases at J, with 13 bases between the two ends. The CDR3 covers 15 residues.

This clonotype was counted between two and nine times. V and J are TRBV7-2 and TRBJ2-1, with 13 positions matching TRBD2. V was pared by 5 bases and J by 12 bases, with 4 bases of the junction left unmatched. The germline V gene has CDR1 SGHTA and CDR2 FQGNSA. CDR3 length: 13 amino acids. The CDR3 coding sequence is TGTGCCAGCAGCCTGGGACTAGCGGGGCTGCAGTTCTTC. It translates to CASSLGLAGLQFF.

This clonotype showed up just a few times. CDR3 protein: CASSLGDPRVTQYF. CDR3 coding DNA: TGTGCCAGCAGCTTAGGAGACCCCAGAGTTACGCAGTATTTT. This rearrangement joins TRBV7-9 to TRBJ2-3; D is undetermined. The CDR3 contains 14 residues. V was trimmed by 1 base and J by 8 bases, leaving 13 bases between them. Germline V gene sequence: CDR1 SEHNR, CDR2 FQNEAQ (reference sequence).

This clonotype was seen many times. This chain joins TRBV12-3 or TRBV12-4 and TRBJ1-1; D is possibly TRBD1 (5 bases). The CDR3 loop spans 14 amino acids. Deletions cut 9 bases from V and 7 bases from J, with 21 bases between. The CDR3 sequence: CASSGTGTYSEAFF. The CDR3 DNA reads as TGTGCCAGTAGTGGTACAGGTACCTATAGTGAAGCTTTCTTT.